These 5 T cell receptor beta chains originate from one sample sequenced in a study of blood T cell repertoires in COVID-19. Profiled with immunoSEQ multiplex PCR; TCRdb holds only in-frame clones, not every one. The sample consists of some 170,000 clones, about 90% of them appearing once. Sequencing input: PBMCs or T cells enriched from blood (not recorded which). The receptors were sampled from a human donor with acute COVID-19. The donor label of this sample is uncertain.

V and J are TRBV24-1 and TRBJ2-1; 13 bases line up with TRBD2. CDR1 and CDR2 from the germline V gene are KGHDR and SFDVKD. CDR3 length: 13 residues. The V segment lost 12 bases and the J segment 12 bases; nucleotides outside the gene matches: 10. The CDR3 DNA reads as TGTGCCGTCGGACTAGCGGGGGACCCGGGGCAGTTCTTC. This codes for CAVGLAGDPGQFF.

This chain joins TRBV6-5 and TRBJ2-3; D is perhaps TRBD2 (5 bases). The CDR3 is 15 residues long. Per germline, CDR1 MNHEY and CDR2 SVGAGI. Trimming shortened V by 10 bases and J by 2 bases, and 19 bases separated the two germline ends. CDR3 protein: CATSGWAGDTDTQYF. For the CDR3, the DNA is TGTGCCACAAGCGGTTGGGCAGGCGACACAGATACGCAGTATTTT.

This chain uses TRBV4-1 with TRBJ1-3; perhaps TRBD1 as D (5 bases). The CDR3 contains 16 residues. Trimming took off 5 bases at V and 1 base at J, with 15 bases between the two ends. The V gene's germline CDR1 is MGHRA and CDR2 YSYEKL. CDR3 residues: CASSGTGGESGNTIYF. Written as DNA, the CDR3 is TGCGCCAGCAGCGGAACAGGCGGAGAATCTGGAAACACCATATATTTT.

This chain connects TRBV5-1 to TRBJ2-1; TRBD2 aligns across 10 bases. Per the germline V gene, CDR1 is SGHRS and CDR2 is YFSETQ. The CDR3 consists of 15 residues. The V segment lost 4 bases and the J segment 8 bases; nucleotides outside the gene matches: 9. The CDR3 sequence is CASSQGTSATDEQFF. The CDR3, as DNA: TGCGCCAGCAGCCAAGGGACTAGCGCGACCGATGAGCAGTTCTTC.

The chain couples TRBV7-3 to TRBJ1-2, with no clear D. The V end was cut by 5 bases, the J end by 8 bases, with 15 bases between. Per germline, CDR1 SGHTA and CDR2 FQGTGA. CDR3 size: 13 residues. The chain's CDR3 is CASSTGSRGGYTF. In nucleotides, the CDR3 is TGTGCCAGCAGCACGGGGTCTCGAGGGGGCTACACCTTC.